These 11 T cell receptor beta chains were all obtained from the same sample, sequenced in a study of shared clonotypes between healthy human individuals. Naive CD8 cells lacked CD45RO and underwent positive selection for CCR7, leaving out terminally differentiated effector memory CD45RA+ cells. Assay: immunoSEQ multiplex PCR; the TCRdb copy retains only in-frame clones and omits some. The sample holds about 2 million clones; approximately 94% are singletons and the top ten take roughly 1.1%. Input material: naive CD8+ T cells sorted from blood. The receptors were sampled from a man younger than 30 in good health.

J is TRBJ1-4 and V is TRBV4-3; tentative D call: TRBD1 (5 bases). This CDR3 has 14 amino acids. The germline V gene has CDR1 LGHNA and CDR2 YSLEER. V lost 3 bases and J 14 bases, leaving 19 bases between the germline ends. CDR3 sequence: CASSHSPGDISLFF. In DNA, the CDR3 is TGCGCCAGCAGCCATTCCCCGGGGGATATTTCCCTGTTTTTT.

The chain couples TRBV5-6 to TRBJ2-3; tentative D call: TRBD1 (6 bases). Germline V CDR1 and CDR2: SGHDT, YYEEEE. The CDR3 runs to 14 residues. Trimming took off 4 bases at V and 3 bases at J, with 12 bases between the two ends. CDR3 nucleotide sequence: TGTGCCAGCAGCGTCACAGGGTTAACAGATACGCAGTATTTT. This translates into CASSVTGLTDTQYF.

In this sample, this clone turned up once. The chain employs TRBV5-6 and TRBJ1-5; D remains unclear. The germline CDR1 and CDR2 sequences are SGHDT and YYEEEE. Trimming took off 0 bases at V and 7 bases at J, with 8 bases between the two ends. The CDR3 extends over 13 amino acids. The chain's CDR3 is CASSLAETQPQHF. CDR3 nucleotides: TGTGCCAGCAGCTTGGCCGAAACGCAGCCCCAGCATTTT.

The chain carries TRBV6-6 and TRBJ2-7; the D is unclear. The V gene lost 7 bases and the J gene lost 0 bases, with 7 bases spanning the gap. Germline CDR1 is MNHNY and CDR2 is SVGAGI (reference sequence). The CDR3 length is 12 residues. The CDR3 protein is CASNDDSYEQYF. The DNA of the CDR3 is TGTGCCAGCAATGACGACTCCTACGAGCAGTACTTC.

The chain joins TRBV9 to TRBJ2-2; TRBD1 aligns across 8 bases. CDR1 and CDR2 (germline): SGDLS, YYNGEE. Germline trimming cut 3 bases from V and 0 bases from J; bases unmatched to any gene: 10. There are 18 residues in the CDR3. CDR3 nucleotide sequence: TGTGCCAGCAGCGCGGGACAGGCCTTTAGTACGAACACCGGGGAGCTGTTTTTT. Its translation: CASSAGQAFSTNTGELFF.

This CDR3 is CASSYGVGQGYEQYF. CDR3 DNA: TGTGCCAGCAGTTACGGGGTGGGACAGGGATACGAGCAGTACTTC. This rearrangement joins TRBV6-5 to TRBJ2-7, with TRBD1 identical over 9 bases. The CDR3 has 15 residues. The J segment lost 4 bases and the V segment lost 2 bases, leaving 6 bases of the junction unmatched. CDR1 is MNHEY, CDR2 SVGAGI, per germline.

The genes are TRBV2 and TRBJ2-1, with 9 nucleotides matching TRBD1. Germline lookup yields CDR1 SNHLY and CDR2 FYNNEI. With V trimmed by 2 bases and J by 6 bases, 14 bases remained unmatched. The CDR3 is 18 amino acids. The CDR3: CASSENVNGQGFFNEQFF. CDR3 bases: TGTGCCAGCAGTGAAAACGTCAATGGACAGGGGTTTTTCAATGAGCAGTTCTTC.

The CDR3 loop reads CASSVEGGGHGYGYTF. As DNA, the CDR3 is TGTGCCAGCAGCGTAGAAGGAGGAGGGCATGGCTATGGCTACACCTTC. The chain recombines TRBV9 with TRBJ1-2; no definite D call. Germline V gene data show CDR1 as SGDLS and CDR2 as YYNGEE. CDR3 length: 16 residues. Trimming left V 0 bases short and J 4 bases short, with 16 bases between.

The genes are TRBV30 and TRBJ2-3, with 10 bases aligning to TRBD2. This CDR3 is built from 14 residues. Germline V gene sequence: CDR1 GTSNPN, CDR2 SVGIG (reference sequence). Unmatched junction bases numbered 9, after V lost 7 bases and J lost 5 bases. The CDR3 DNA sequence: TGTGCCTTGGAAGCGGGAGGGTTTGGAGATACGCAGTATTTT. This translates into CALEAGGFGDTQYF. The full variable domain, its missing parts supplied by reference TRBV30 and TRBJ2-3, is SQTIHQWPATLVQPVGSPLSLECTVEGTSNPNLYWYRQAAGRGLQLLFYSVGIGQISSEVPQNLSASRPQDRQFILSSKKLLLSDSGFYLCALEAGGFGDTQYFGPGTRLTVL.

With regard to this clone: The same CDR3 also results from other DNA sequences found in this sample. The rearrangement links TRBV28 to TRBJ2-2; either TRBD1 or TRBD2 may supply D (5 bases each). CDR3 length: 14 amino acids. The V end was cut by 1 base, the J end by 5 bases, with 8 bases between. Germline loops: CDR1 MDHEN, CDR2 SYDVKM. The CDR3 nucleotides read TGTGCCAGCAGTTTATTTGGGGGAACCGGGGAGCTGTTTTTT. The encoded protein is CASSLFGGTGELFF. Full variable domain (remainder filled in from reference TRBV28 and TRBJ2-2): DVKVTQSSRYLVKRTGEKVFLECVQDMDHENMFWYRQDPGLGLRLIYFSYDVKMKEKGDIPEGYSVSREKKERFSLILESASTNQTSMYLCASSLFGGTGELFFGEGSRLTVL.

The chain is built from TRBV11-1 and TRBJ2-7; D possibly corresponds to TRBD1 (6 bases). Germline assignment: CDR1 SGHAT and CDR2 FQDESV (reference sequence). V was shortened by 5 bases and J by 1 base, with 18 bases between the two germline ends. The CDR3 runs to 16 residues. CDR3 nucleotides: TGTGCCAGCAGCCCGCTCGAGGGGGTCGGGTCCTACGAGCAGTACTTC. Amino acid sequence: CASSPLEGVGSYEQYF.